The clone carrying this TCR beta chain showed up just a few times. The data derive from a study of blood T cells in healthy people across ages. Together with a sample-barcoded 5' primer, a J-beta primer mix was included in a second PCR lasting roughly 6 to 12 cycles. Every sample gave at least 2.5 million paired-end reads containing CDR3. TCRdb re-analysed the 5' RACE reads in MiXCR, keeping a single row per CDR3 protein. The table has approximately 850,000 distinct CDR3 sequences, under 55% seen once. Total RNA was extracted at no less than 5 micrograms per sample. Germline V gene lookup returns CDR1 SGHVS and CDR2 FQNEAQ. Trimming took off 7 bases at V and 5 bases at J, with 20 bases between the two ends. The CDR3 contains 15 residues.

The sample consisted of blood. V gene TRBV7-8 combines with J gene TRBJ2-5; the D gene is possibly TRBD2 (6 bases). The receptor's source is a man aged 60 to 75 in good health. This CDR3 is CASTTAGGTWETQYF. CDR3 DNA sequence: TGTGCCAGCACCACTGCCGGGGGTACGTGGGAGACCCAGTACTTC. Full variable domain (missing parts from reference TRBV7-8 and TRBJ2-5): GAGVSQSPRYKVAKRGQDVALRCDPISGHVSLFWYQQALGQGPEFLTYFQNEAQLDKSGLPSDRFFAERPEGSVSTLKIQRTQQEDSAVYLCASTTAGGTWETQYFGPGTRLLVL.